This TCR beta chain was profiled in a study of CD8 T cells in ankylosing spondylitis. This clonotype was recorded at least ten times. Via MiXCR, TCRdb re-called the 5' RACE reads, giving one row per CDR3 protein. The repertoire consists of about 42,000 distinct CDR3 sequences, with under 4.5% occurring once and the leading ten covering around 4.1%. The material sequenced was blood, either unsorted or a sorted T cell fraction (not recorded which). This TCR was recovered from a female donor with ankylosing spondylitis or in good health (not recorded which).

The CDR3 DNA reads as TGTGCCAGCAGCACGTCGACAGGGGGCCAAGAGACCCAGTACTTC. This gives the protein CASSTSTGGQETQYF. V is TRBV9 and J is TRBJ2-5; 9 nucleotides line up with TRBD1. Looked up from germline, CDR1 is SGDLS and CDR2 is YYNGEE. This CDR3 contains 15 residues. Trimming took 4 bases from V and 1 from J; bases not matched to a gene: 5.